This T cell receptor beta chain is from a study of a mutant IDH1 vaccine in newly diagnosed glioma. Study at large: Of the patients given treatment, 62.5% were male and approximately 40% were female, and a mean age of roughly 40 years was recorded. Patients' prior therapy spanned radiotherapy, temozolomide, or both; most underwent both. Findings and caveats of the study: The study observed vaccine-induced immune responses in roughly 93% of patients.

Germline V lookup: CDR1 KGHSH, CDR2 LQKENI. V lost 0 bases to trimming and J lost 6 bases; unmatched junction nucleotides: 1. This CDR3 is built from 14 residues. This clone was found once. The antigen is undetermined. Some clones are missing from TCRdb's copy, which holds only in-frame ones; the method was immunoSEQ multiplex PCR. This table holds roughly 35,000 clones, approximately 90% found once. The time point is: baseline, week 1 (first vaccination visit). Treatment noted: pre-vaccination baseline after standard-of-care therapy. The source was PBMCs, collected from a glioma patient treated with radiotherapy, temozolomide or both. This receptor was obtained from a woman between 35 and 50 years old with glioma. The gene calls are TRBV18 and TRBJ2-2; 7 bases agree with TRBD1. The CDR3 protein is CASSPPTGSGELFF. CDR3 nucleotide sequence: TGTGCCAGCTCACCACCGACAGGGTCCGGGGAGCTGTTTTTT.